The clone carrying this TCR beta chain showed up just a few times. The antigen remains undetermined. Clinical symptoms, serum thyroxine and TRAb, thyroid ultrasound and orbital computed tomography together formed the diagnostic basis. The record originates from a study of T cells in Graves' hyperthyroidism and ophthalmopathy. Study-wide results and limits: Separation of ophthalmopathy from stable hyperthyroidism was achieved by a 13 V-J model.

RNA transcripts served as the template for amplifying TCR beta CDR3 regions. RT-PCR in the first round (using the HTBI primer set) targeted the TCR CDR3. TCRdb analysed the multiplex PCR reads with MiXCR anew, one entry per CDR3 protein. Of 500,000 or so distinct CDR3 sequences listed, about 16% are singletons. The CDR3 extends over 15 amino acids. Germline assignment: CDR1 GTSNPN and CDR2 SVGIG (reference sequence). The ends lost 3 bases at V and 2 bases at J; junction bases unmatched: 5. The chain recombines TRBV30 with TRBJ2-7; TRBD1 aligns across 12 bases. The receptor comes from a young woman with Graves' ophthalmopathy. The sequenced sample was blood. The CDR3 here is CAWSGTGGVPYEQYF. The CDR3 DNA reads as TGTGCCTGGAGCGGGACAGGGGGCGTCCCCTACGAGCAGTACTTC.